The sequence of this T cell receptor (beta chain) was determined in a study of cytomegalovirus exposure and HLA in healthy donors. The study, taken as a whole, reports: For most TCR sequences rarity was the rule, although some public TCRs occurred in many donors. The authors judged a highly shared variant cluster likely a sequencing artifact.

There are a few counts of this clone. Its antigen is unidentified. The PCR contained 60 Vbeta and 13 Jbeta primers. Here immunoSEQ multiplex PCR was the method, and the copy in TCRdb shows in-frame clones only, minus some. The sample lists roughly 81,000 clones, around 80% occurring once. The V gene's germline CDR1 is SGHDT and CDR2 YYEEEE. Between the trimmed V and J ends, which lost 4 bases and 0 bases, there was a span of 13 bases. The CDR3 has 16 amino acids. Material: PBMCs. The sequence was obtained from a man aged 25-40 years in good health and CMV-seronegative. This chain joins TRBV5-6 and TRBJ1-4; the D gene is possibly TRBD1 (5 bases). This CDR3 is CASSLGRGATNEKLFF. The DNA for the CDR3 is TGTGCCAGCAGCCTGGGGAGGGGCGCAACTAATGAAAAACTGTTTTTT.